Listed here is a single T cell receptor (beta chain). Its antigen is still unknown. These data belong to a study of cytomegalovirus exposure and HLA in healthy donors. Amplification used 60 Vbeta primers and 13 Jbeta primers. This table comes from immunoSEQ multiplex PCR, and its TCRdb copy is limited to in-frame clones, with some not included. The sample contains around 180,000 clones, about 80% of which appear only once. Notes on the study in general: In a later analysis, specific HLA alleles were associated with some 16,000 TCR beta sequences at a 0.05 false discovery rate. Indistinguishability led to the exclusion of some V segments, TRBV6-2 and TRBV6-3 included. Across donors, sequencing depth was assumed by presence/absence analyses to be roughly uniform. A later analysis found most CMV-associated TCR beta chains apparently HLA-restricted.

This CDR3 has 17 amino acids. Germline V lookup: CDR1 MNHEY, CDR2 SMNVEV (reference sequence). Trimming took 3 bases from V and 0 from J; bases not matched to a gene: 8. The receptor comes from a middle-aged woman in good health and CMV-seronegative. Specimen: PBMCs. The gene calls are TRBV27 and TRBJ2-1; the match to TRBD1 covers 7 bases. The CDR3 reads CASSFITGEYSYNEQFF. The CDR3 DNA is TGTGCCAGCAGTTTTATAACAGGGGAATACTCCTACAATGAGCAGTTCTTC.